Each of the 7 T cell receptor beta chains below was sequenced from the same sample in a study of beta chain features in type 1 diabetes. Expressed TCRB transcripts were sequenced because the entire RNA isolate underwent reverse transcription. The method was immunoSEQ multiplex PCR; TCRdb's version includes in-frame clones alone and lacks a portion of them. The top ten clones hold roughly 0.011% of a sample with about 260,000 clones, roughly 25% of them seen once. General study points: A moderate, significant TCRB CDR3 shortening appeared in type 1 diabetes across four CD4+ subsets.

Their antigens are not known. Sequencing was carried out using naive CD4+ T cells from blood. These receptors originate from a young woman with type 1 diabetes.

This clone was seen only a few times. The chain employs TRBV15 and TRBJ2-5; 7 bases agree with TRBD2. Germline V gene sequence: CDR1 LNHNV, CDR2 YYDKDF (reference sequence). CDR3 size: 15 residues. V lost 4 bases, J lost 2 bases, and 7 bases stayed unmatched. CDR3 region: CATSTGVAGQETQYF. In nucleotides, the CDR3 is TGTGCCACCAGCACGGGAGTAGCGGGTCAAGAGACCCAGTACTTC.

This sequence joins TRBV7-3 and TRBJ2-7; 7 bases are shared with TRBD2. Germline CDR1 and CDR2: SGHTA and FQGTGA. Trimming at V came to 2 bases and at J to 2 bases, leaving 6 bases not matched to a gene. This CDR3 comprises 15 residues. The CDR3 sequence is CASSLGASGTYEQYF. CDR3 DNA: TGTGCCAGCAGCTTAGGGGCTAGCGGAACCTACGAGCAGTACTTC.

The V and J genes are TRBV4-1 and TRBJ2-5; 7 bases match TRBD1. V gave up 1 base and J gave up 5 bases; unmatched junction bases: 4. This CDR3 is 14 amino acids long. The V gene's germline CDR1 is MGHRA and CDR2 YSYEKL. The CDR3 DNA sequence: TGCGCCAGCAGCCAAGGACAGGGCTGGGAGACCCAGTACTTC. It is translated as CASSQGQGWETQYF.

The chain is built from TRBV30 and TRBJ1-5; 12 bases map to TRBD1. Germline values: CDR1 GTSNPN, CDR2 SVGIG (reference sequence). The CDR3 totals 16 residues. The V and J ends lost 2 bases and 6 bases, in that order; junction bases with no gene match: 8. DNA for the CDR3: TGTGCCTGGAGTCGAGGGGGACAGGGGGCGAGTCAGCCCCAGCATTTT. It translates to CAWSRGGQGASQPQHF.

In this sample, this clone turned up a few times. The V call is TRBV6-5, the J call TRBJ2-5, with TRBD2 matching 7 bases. CDR3 length equals 15 residues. V lost 5 bases and J lost 2; bases outside the gene matches: 8. CDR1 MNHEY and CDR2 SVGAGI come from the germline V gene. The CDR3 sequence: CASSTGLAGQETQYF. The CDR3 region has the DNA TGTGCCAGCAGTACGGGGTTAGCGGGTCAAGAGACCCAGTACTTC.

This chain connects TRBV27 to TRBJ2-3; possibly TRBD2 for D (6 bases). Trimming took off 4 bases at V and 7 bases at J, with 12 bases between the two ends. Germline CDR1 and CDR2: MNHEY and SMNVEV (reference sequence). The CDR3 length is 13 residues. The CDR3 loop is CASSWRGGNTQYF. DNA of the CDR3: TGTGCCAGCAGTTGGAGGGGCGGAAATACGCAGTATTTT.

In this sample, this clone turned up a few times. J is TRBJ1-1 and V is TRBV11-2; D call uncertain. V was shortened by 6 bases and J by 5 bases, with 13 bases between the two germline ends. This CDR3 region has 13 residues. Germline CDR1 SGHAT, CDR2 FQNNGV. CDR3 residues: CASRIQESTEAFF. The CDR3, as DNA: TGTGCCAGCAGGATCCAGGAATCAACTGAAGCTTTCTTT.